A selection of T cell receptor beta chains follows, all from one sample in a study of T cells after yellow fever vaccination. TCRdb redid the calling of the 5' RACE reads with MiXCR, one entry per CDR3 protein. The sample yields 600,000 to 750,000 distinct CDR3 sequences, roughly 12% seen once. Here the sequenced sample was PBMCs, taken on the day of the yellow fever booster vaccination. Source of these receptors: a man aged 30-40 years who received the YFV17D yellow fever vaccine. Each CDR3 is given with its conserved first and last residue. D genes are given only for firm matches. Clone size is given for some rows only: seen once, a few or many times, or a class if the clone is expanded.

clone_size | cdr3_length | j_call | v_call | d_call | cdr3_aa | cdr3_nt
few | 15 | TRBJ2-1 | TRBV24-1 | - | CATSDGRSAYNEQFF | TGTGCCACCAGTGATGGGCGGAGTGCCTACAATGAGCAGTTCTTC
- | 15 | TRBJ1-3 | TRBV12-3/TRBV12-4 | TRBD1 | CASSSGQSFRNTIYF | TGTGCCAGCAGTTCGGGACAGTCGTTCCGAAACACCATATATTTT
- | 13 | TRBJ2-7 | TRBV4-3 | - | CASSQVPTNEQYF | TGCGCCAGCAGCCAAGTTCCTACAAACGAGCAGTACTTC
many | 12 | TRBJ1-5 | TRBV28 | - | CASSLSHQPQHF | TGTGCCAGCAGTTTGTCCCATCAGCCCCAGCATTTT
- | 16 | TRBJ2-7 | TRBV20-1 | - | CCARDTRRTHIYEQYF | TGCTGCGCTAGAGATACTCGGAGGACACACATCTACGAGCAGTACTTC
- | 15 | TRBJ2-7 | TRBV5-1 | TRBD2 | CASSLLAGNIYEQYF | TGCGCCAGCAGCTTGCTAGCGGGGAACATCTACGAGCAGTACTTC
many | 13 | TRBJ2-5 | TRBV10-3 | TRBD1 | CAIGRTGAETQYF | TGTGCCATCGGAAGGACAGGGGCGGAGACCCAGTACTTC
- | 18 | TRBJ2-7 | TRBV5-5 | TRBD2 | CASSSTGLAGGQTYEQYF | TGTGCCAGCAGCTCGACAGGACTAGCGGGAGGGCAAACCTACGAGCAGTACTTC
few | 14 | TRBJ1-2 | TRBV19 | TRBD1 | CASRSFDRAYGYTF | TGTGCCAGTCGCTCCTTCGACAGGGCGTATGGCTACACCTTC
- | 13 | TRBJ2-1 | TRBV20-1 | TRBD2 | CSEVAGVHNEQFF | TGCAGTGAGGTAGCGGGAGTCCACAATGAGCAGTTCTTC
- | 15 | TRBJ1-4 | TRBV7-2 | - | CASSLTGIANEKLFF | TGTGCCAGCAGCTTAACAGGGATTGCTAATGAAAAACTGTTTTTT
- | 14 | TRBJ2-3 | TRBV7-2 | - | CANTLTGSTDTQYF | TGTGCCAACACGTTGACAGGTAGCACAGATACGCAGTATTTT
few | 12 | TRBJ2-7 | TRBV4-2 | - | CASSQDSGEQYF | TGTGCCAGCAGCCAAGATAGTGGCGAGCAGTACTTC
- | 16 | TRBJ2-2 | TRBV7-7 | TRBD2 | CASSSASGRAFGELFF | TGTGCTAGCAGCTCCGCTAGCGGGAGGGCCTTCGGGGAGCTGTTTTTT
- | 13 | TRBJ1-2 | TRBV29-1 | - | CSVDSGGGEGYTF | TGCAGCGTTGATTCGGGGGGAGGAGAGGGCTACACCTTC
few | 16 | TRBJ2-3 | TRBV4-2 | - | CASSQGRGQITDTQYF | TGTGCCAGCAGCCAAGGGCGCGGGCAGATCACAGATACGCAGTATTTT
few | 17 | TRBJ2-2 | TRBV20-1 | TRBD2 | CSATPVEREGLTGELFF | TGCAGTGCCACCCCCGTGGAGCGGGAGGGCCTCACCGGGGAGCTGTTTTTT
few | 12 | TRBJ1-2 | TRBV12-3/TRBV12-4 | - | CASSPPNYGYTF | TGTGCCAGCAGTCCTCCCAACTATGGCTACACCTTC
- | 15 | TRBJ2-7 | TRBV15 | - | CATSRTSTEDYEQYF | TGTGCCACCAGCCGAACCTCGACGGAAGACTACGAGCAGTACTTC
few | 14 | TRBJ2-7 | TRBV20-1 | - | CSAPGATPTYEQYF | TGCAGTGCTCCGGGGGCTACTCCAACCTACGAGCAGTACTTC
few | 15 | TRBJ2-1 | TRBV3-1 | TRBD2 | CASSTRGLAGNEQFF | TGTGCCAGCAGCACTAGGGGACTAGCGGGGAATGAGCAGTTCTTC
few | 14 | TRBJ2-7 | TRBV9 | TRBD1 | CASSAGTGIYEQYF | TGTGCCAGCAGCGCCGGGACAGGGATATACGAGCAGTACTTC
few | 12 | TRBJ1-4 | TRBV6-6 | - | CASTLGGEKLFF | TGTGCCAGCACCCTAGGGGGTGAAAAACTGTTTTTT
- | 13 | TRBJ2-7 | TRBV19 | - | CASSIGWGTEQYF | TGTGCCAGTAGTATCGGGTGGGGAACCGAGCAGTACTTC
few | 16 | TRBJ2-6 | TRBV3-1 | TRBD1 | CASSINRGLRANVLTF | TGTGCCAGCAGCATAAACAGGGGGCTAAGGGCCAACGTCCTGACTTTC
many | 15 | TRBJ2-3 | TRBV7-9 | - | CASSLAPGDANTQYF | TGTGCCAGCAGCTTAGCTCCGGGAGATGCTAATACGCAGTATTTT